The 22 T cell receptor beta chains given below trace back to one sample, sequenced in a study of shared clonotypes between healthy human individuals (dated by TCRdb to about 2020). The library was built by means of the immunoSEQ multiplex PCR assay. Entries here come from immuneACCESS through TCRdb and include only in-frame sequences with V and J called. Some clones fail to appear in such tables; in the studies checked, an unresolved V gene covers under half of the shortfall, and the cause of the remainder is unknown. The sample includes 2 million to 2.5 million clones, with approximately 95% observed a single time. Together, the top ten hold about 0.41% of the sample. The specimen sequenced was naive CD4+ T cells from PBMCs. Taken with the paper, the label for cell subset or site translates to: CD45RA+ positively selected. The receptors here all came from a man aged 18 to 35 in good health. Some clones in this sample may be carry-over from other donors' samples.

This chain links TRBV7-2 with TRBJ1-3; D gene uncertain. Germline V CDR1 and CDR2: SGHTA, FQGNSA. The V gene lost 5 bases and the J gene lost 1 base, with 9 bases spanning the gap. The CDR3 totals 14 residues. CDR3 protein: CASSPGPSGNTIYF. CDR3 sequence (DNA): TGTGCCAGCAGCCCCGGCCCTTCTGGAAACACCATATATTTT.

The CDR3 DNA sequence: TGTGCCAGCAGCATTAGCAGAAGCACAGATACGCAGTATTTT. Translated: CASSISRSTDTQYF. The J gene is TRBJ2-3, the V gene TRBV7-2, with D hard to call. The CDR3 covers 14 residues. Germline V gene sequence: CDR1 SGHTA, CDR2 FQGNSA. The ends were cut back, 5 bases at V and 0 bases at J, with 9 bases in the middle.

The CDR3 protein is CASSLAAGWSRRTEAFF. The CDR3 coding sequence is TGTGCCAGCAGCTTAGCGGCAGGGTGGAGTAGGAGGACTGAAGCTTTCTTT. The chain has TRBV7-2 and TRBJ1-1; tentative D call: TRBD1 (5 bases). This CDR3 has 17 residues. The V end was cut by 0 bases, the J end by 5 bases, with 19 bases between. Per the germline V gene, CDR1 is SGHTA and CDR2 is FQGNSA.

The J gene is TRBJ1-4, the V gene TRBV27; D is possibly TRBD1 (5 bases). Deletions cut 5 bases from V and 4 bases from J, with 20 bases between. The germline V gene encodes CDR1 MNHEY and CDR2 SMNVEV (reference sequence). The CDR3 is 17 amino acids. The CDR3: CASSPLLPRDHNEKLFF. The CDR3, as DNA: TGTGCCAGCAGTCCCCTTCTCCCCAGGGATCATAATGAAAAACTGTTTTTT.

The rearrangement links TRBV6-1 to TRBJ2-7; D tentatively fits TRBD1 or TRBD2 (6 bases each). The CDR3 length is 14 residues. V was shortened by 6 bases and J by 1 base, with 13 bases between the two germline ends. CDR1 is MNHNS, CDR2 SASEGT, per germline. The CDR3 sequence: CASSRGGISYEQYF. In nucleotides, the CDR3 is TGTGCCAGCAGCCGAGGGGGGATTTCCTACGAGCAGTACTTC.

V usage is TRBV5-5 and J usage is TRBJ2-2, with 11 bases that match TRBD2. CDR1 is SGHKS, CDR2 YYEKEE, per germline (reference sequence). With 5 bases clipped from V and 7 bases from J, the junction kept 13 bases outside the gene matches. This CDR3 region has 17 residues. The CDR3 here is CASRLTSGGFLGGELFF. In DNA form, the CDR3 reads TGTGCCAGCAGATTAACTAGCGGGGGATTCCTTGGCGGGGAGCTGTTTTTT. Complete variable domain (other parts from reference TRBV5-5 and TRBJ2-2): DAGVTQSPTHLIKTRGQQVTLRCSPISGHKSVSWYQQVLGQGPQFIFQYYEKEERGRGNFPDRFSARQFPNYSSELNVNALLLGDSALYLCASRLTSGGFLGGELFFGEGSRLTVL.

The CDR3 sequence: CASSQGLLNEQFF. Written as DNA, the CDR3 is TGTGCCAGCAGCCAAGGGCTTCTCAATGAGCAGTTCTTC. The V call is TRBV14, the J call TRBJ2-1; D not resolved. Trimming removed 1 base at V and 6 bases at J, with 7 bases between. Germline lookup yields CDR1 SGHDN and CDR2 FVKESK. The CDR3 runs 13 residues.

The genes are TRBV5-4 and TRBJ2-7; D is possibly TRBD1 or TRBD2 (5 bases each). This CDR3 has 15 amino acids. V gave up 0 bases and J gave up 2 bases, with 12 bases separating them. Germline V gives CDR1 SGHNT, CDR2 YYREEE (reference sequence). CDR3 bases: TGTGCCAGCAGCTTGGGTCTGAGGGGCCCCTACGAGCAGTACTTC. This encodes CASSLGLRGPYEQYF.

The chain links TRBV29-1 to TRBJ2-7; D remains ambiguous. In germline, CDR1 is SQVTM, CDR2 ANQGSEA. Trimming left V 7 bases short and J 2 bases short, with 12 bases between. CDR3 length: 12 residues. The CDR3 loop reads CSARKGTYEQYF. Written as DNA, the CDR3 is TGCAGCGCCCGGAAGGGTACCTACGAGCAGTACTTC.

The rearrangement uses TRBV5-1 and TRBJ1-4, with TRBD1 as a possible D gene (5 bases). The length of the CDR3 is 15 residues. Trimming cost V 4 bases and J 8 bases, with 18 bases left between them. Per germline, CDR1 SGHRS and CDR2 YFSETQ. DNA for the CDR3: TGCGCCAGCAGCCCTACCCAGGGACGAGAGGAAAAACTGTTTTTT. Translation: CASSPTQGREEKLFF.

V is TRBV10-2 and J is TRBJ1-1, with D maybe TRBD1 (5 bases). The V and J ends lost 8 bases and 3 bases respectively, with 19 bases between them. The CDR3 has 15 amino acids. The germline gives CDR1 WSHSY, CDR2 SAAADI. CDR3 sequence reads: CASAEKGGGYTEAFF. The CDR3 DNA reads TGCGCCAGCGCCGAGAAGGGCGGGGGATACACTGAAGCTTTCTTT.

This clone was picked up one time. CDR3 in DNA: TGTGCCAGCAGTGAAGCGGGAGGGGCGACCGGTTGGCCCCAGCATTTT. It encodes CASSEAGGATGWPQHF. The chain couples TRBV6-1 to TRBJ1-5; the D gene is possibly TRBD1 (5 bases). The V gene's germline CDR1 is MNHNS and CDR2 SASEGT. The length of the CDR3 is 16 residues. V was clipped by 0 bases and J by 9 bases, with 18 bases between them.

Points on this clone: Other nucleotide sequences from this sample produce the same CDR3. CDR3 protein: CASSTGGETQYF. The CDR3 DNA reads TGTGCCAGTAGTACGGGAGGAGAGACCCAGTACTTC. The chain couples TRBV19 to TRBJ2-5, with 7 bases fitting TRBD2. CDR1 and CDR2 from the germline V gene are LNHDA and SQIVND (reference sequence). The CDR3 is 12 residues long. With 4 bases clipped from V and 4 bases from J, the junction kept 0 bases outside the gene matches.

The chain has TRBV9 and TRBJ2-5; a possible D gene is TRBD1 (5 bases). The DNA matches TRBJ2-7 better at its end, which makes the J call doubtful. The length of the CDR3 is 15 residues. Germline V gives CDR1 SGDLS, CDR2 YYNGEE. CDR3 sequence reads: CASSVEGQGFNEQYF. CDR3 coding DNA: TGTGCCAGCAGCGTAGAGGGGCAGGGTTTCAACGAGCAGTACTTC.

V usage is TRBV30 and J usage is TRBJ1-2; D gene uncertain. The CDR3 has 10 amino acids. V lost 8 bases and J 4 bases, leaving 8 bases between the germline ends. The germline CDR1 and CDR2 sequences are GTSNPN and SVGIG (reference sequence). CDR3 in DNA: TGTGCCGGGGTTTCCTATGGCTACACCTTC. This translates into CAGVSYGYTF.

The chain couples TRBV21-1 to TRBJ2-7. TRBV21-1 is labeled a pseudogene. The CDR3 spans 16 residues. The CDR3 DNA follows: TGTGCCAGCAGCAAAGCCGGGACCCAGATACCCTACGAGCAGTACTTC. Translating it yields CASSKAGTQIPYEQYF.

This clone has a single count. The chain has TRBV10-3 and TRBJ2-3; the D is unclear. CDR1 ENHRY and CDR2 SYGVKD come from the germline V gene. CDR3 size: 16 residues. Between the trimmed V and J ends, which lost 7 bases and 0 bases, there was a span of 17 bases. CDR3 protein: CAIKNSRTLSTDTQYF. As DNA, the CDR3 is TGTGCCATCAAAAACAGTCGCACACTCAGCACAGATACGCAGTATTTT.

This chain joins TRBV30 and TRBJ2-3; D is perhaps TRBD2 (6 bases). Germline assignment: CDR1 GTSNPN and CDR2 SVGIG (reference sequence). This CDR3 is 16 amino acids long. V was pared by 0 bases and J by 6 bases, with 19 bases between. This CDR3 reads CAWSVLGGPSGDTQYF. DNA for the CDR3: TGTGCCTGGAGTGTACTAGGAGGGCCGAGCGGCGATACGCAGTATTTT.

The chain employs TRBV29-1 and TRBJ2-3; 7 bases agree with TRBD1. Germline assignment: CDR1 SQVTM and CDR2 ANQGSEA. The CDR3 length is 16 residues. The J segment lost 0 bases and the V segment lost 4 bases, leaving 10 bases of the junction unmatched. DNA of the CDR3: TGCAGCGTTGCCCGACAGGGCTCTACTAGCACAGATACGCAGTATTTT. This gives the protein CSVARQGSTSTDTQYF.

The count of this clone is one. The CDR3 nucleotides read TGCGCCAGCAGCTTGGGGACAGACCCTTACGAGCAGTACTTC. As protein: CASSLGTDPYEQYF. The gene calls are TRBV5-1 and TRBJ2-5; D possibly corresponds to TRBD1 (6 bases). The J call may be faulty, since TRBJ2-7 better matches the DNA end. The CDR3 totals 14 residues. CDR1 SGHRS and CDR2 YFSETQ come from the germline V gene.

The chain uses TRBV5-4 and TRBJ2-3, with 7 bases lining up with TRBD1. The CDR3 has 15 residues. The germline gives CDR1 SGHNT, CDR2 YYREEE (reference sequence). Unmatched junction bases numbered 6, after V lost 3 bases and J lost 2 bases. The CDR3 loop is CASSSPGTDTDTQYF. CDR3 nucleotide sequence: TGTGCCAGCAGCTCGCCCGGGACAGACACAGATACGCAGTATTTT.

The chain links TRBV18 to TRBJ2-1; 11 bases match TRBD2. CDR1 is KGHSH, CDR2 LQKENI, per germline. V shed 6 bases and J 2 bases; nucleotides not matched to a gene: 12. The CDR3 extends over 18 amino acids. This CDR3 reads CASSPIAGGEQAYNEQFF. CDR3 coding DNA: TGTGCCAGCTCCCCCATAGCGGGAGGGGAGCAGGCCTACAATGAGCAGTTCTTC.